This T cell receptor (beta chain) was identified in a study of cytomegalovirus exposure and HLA in healthy donors. Study background: HLA-typed donors were the source of approximately 80 million unique TCRs held in an early data release.

Notes on the study in general: In terms of immune exposure information, only CMV serostatus was available. A later analysis showed that HLA-associated TCR beta chains had undergone more clonal expansion than equally common others. Altogether, about 160 TCR beta chains were recorded as cytomegalovirus-associated.

The CDR3 has 15 residues. V lost 0 bases, J lost 4 bases, and 9 bases lay in between. The germline gives CDR1 SEHNR, CDR2 FQNEAQ (reference sequence). A word on this clone: Its antigen is not known.

60 Vbeta and 13 Jbeta primers were used in PCR. Profiled with immunoSEQ multiplex PCR; TCRdb holds only in-frame clones, not every one. The sample shows 110,000 or so clones, over 70% of them seen only once. Sequenced input: PBMCs. This chain joins TRBV7-9 and TRBJ1-4, with D unresolved. The sequence derives from a male donor in good health and CMV-seronegative. This CDR3 reads CASSLASGFNEKLFF. The CDR3 nucleotides read TGTGCCAGCAGCTTAGCGTCGGGTTTTAATGAAAAACTGTTTTTT. The full variable domain, its missing parts supplied by reference TRBV7-9 and TRBJ1-4, is DTGVSQNPRHKITKRGQNVTFRCDPISEHNRLYWYRQTLGQGPEFLTYFQNEAQLEKSRLLSDRFSAERPKGSFSTLEIQRTEQGDSAMYLCASSLASGFNEKLFFGSGTQLSVL.